The present entry profiles one T cell receptor beta chain with its context. This sample stems from a study of blood T cell repertoires in COVID-19. TCRdb's table, derived via immunoSEQ multiplex PCR, lists solely in-frame clones and lacks some. The sample contains around 150,000 clones, about 80% of which appear only once. The specimen was PBMCs or T cells enriched from blood (not recorded which). This TCR was sampled from a man aged 45-65 years who had recovered from COVID-19.

CDR3 DNA: TGTGCCAGCCGCGGCCAGGGGGAGGTAACCGGGGAGCTGTTTTTT. Translation: CASRGQGEVTGELFF. The rearrangement links TRBV7-8 to TRBJ2-2, with a weak D call TRBD1 (7 bases). This CDR3 contains 15 residues. With 8 bases removed from V and 5 bases from J, the gap between germline ends came to 18 bases. Germline CDR1 SGHVS, CDR2 FQNEAQ.